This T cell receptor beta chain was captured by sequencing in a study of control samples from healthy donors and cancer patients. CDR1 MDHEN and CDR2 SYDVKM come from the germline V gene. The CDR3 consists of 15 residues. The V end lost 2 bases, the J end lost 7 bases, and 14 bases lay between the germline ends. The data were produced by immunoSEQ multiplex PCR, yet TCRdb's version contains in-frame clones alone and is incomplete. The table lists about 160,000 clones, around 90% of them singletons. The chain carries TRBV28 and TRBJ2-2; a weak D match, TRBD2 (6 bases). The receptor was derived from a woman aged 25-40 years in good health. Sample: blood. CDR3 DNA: TGTGCCAGCAGTTTACCCGGGACTTACTACGGGGAGCTGTTTTTT. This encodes CASSLPGTYYGELFF.